This entry lists 11 T cell receptor beta chains sequenced from one sample in a study of OX40 agonist ivuxolimab in advanced cancers. Generated by immunoSEQ multiplex PCR, the TCRdb table keeps only in-frame clones and is missing some. The data hold fewer than 90,000 clones, with 91% observed a single time. This specimen consisted of CD4+ or CD8+ T cells sorted from blood, obtained in a trial of the OX40 agonist ivuxolimab. These receptors were obtained from an adult with an advanced solid tumor such as melanoma, head and neck, liver or kidney cancer.

The chain is built from TRBV10-3 and TRBJ2-1; 9 nucleotides match TRBD2. CDR1 and CDR2 from the germline V gene are ENHRY and SYGVKD. The CDR3 has 15 amino acids. V lost 4 bases to trimming and J lost 5 bases; unmatched junction nucleotides: 6. This chain's CDR3 is CAISAGTSGHNEQFF. The CDR3, as DNA: TGTGCCATCAGTGCGGGCACTAGCGGGCACAATGAGCAGTTCTTC.

The genes are TRBV6-6 and TRBJ2-1; no clear D gene. Germline V CDR1 and CDR2: MNHNY, SVGAGI (reference sequence). Trimming removed 5 bases at V and 9 bases at J, with 17 bases between. The CDR3 has 14 residues. CDR3 DNA: TGTGCCAGCAGTGCGACGGATAGGGTGGGTGAGCAGTTCTTC. It codes for CASSATDRVGEQFF.

The rearrangement links TRBV5-1 to TRBJ2-1; D tentatively fits TRBD1 or TRBD2 (6 bases each). The V end was cut by 0 bases, the J end by 8 bases, with 15 bases between. The V gene's germline CDR1 is SGHRS and CDR2 YFSETQ. The CDR3 is made up of 15 amino acids. The chain's CDR3 is CASSLAGRGVDEQFF. The CDR3 nucleotides read TGCGCCAGCAGCTTGGCGGGTAGGGGGGTGGATGAGCAGTTCTTC.

V is TRBV28 and J is TRBJ1-5; the D gene is possibly TRBD1 (6 bases). Germline lookup yields CDR1 MDHEN and CDR2 SYDVKM. The V and J ends lost 7 bases and 6 bases respectively, with 19 bases between them. The CDR3 length is 15 residues. The CDR3 here is CASTPQGGGPQPQHF. CDR3 DNA sequence: TGTGCCAGCACTCCGCAAGGGGGGGGCCCTCAGCCCCAGCATTTT.

V is TRBV6-5 and J is TRBJ1-1; unclear D gene. The CDR3 sequence is 14 residues long. The ends were cut back, 6 bases at V and 3 bases at J, with 14 bases in the middle. Germline CDR1 reads MNHEY; CDR2 reads SVGAGI. The CDR3 loop is CASRSRVMDTEAFF. CDR3 DNA: TGTGCCAGCAGGTCAAGGGTCATGGACACTGAAGCTTTCTTT.

This chain joins TRBV6-1 and TRBJ1-5; D gene ambiguous. The CDR3 covers 13 residues. Per the germline V gene, CDR1 is MNHNS and CDR2 is SASEGT. V lost 1 base to trimming and J lost 7 bases, with 8 bases between them. The CDR3 DNA is TGTGCCAGCAGTGAAGGGCGAGACCAGCCCCAGCATTTT. Translating it yields CASSEGRDQPQHF.

The chain joins TRBV19 to TRBJ2-7, with TRBD1 as a possible D gene (5 bases). There are 14 residues in the CDR3. The V end lost 4 bases, the J end lost 4 bases, and 14 bases lay between the germline ends. CDR1 LNHDA and CDR2 SQIVND come from the germline V gene (reference sequence). CDR3 bases: TGTGCCAGTAGTACCCGGCAGGGTGGGTACGAGCAGTACTTC. Amino acids: CASSTRQGGYEQYF.

The DNA for the CDR3 is TGTGCCAGCAGTTTTCCCGCTAGCAGGAGCACAGATACGCAGTATTTT. Translated, it gives CASSFPASRSTDTQYF. The chain carries TRBV28 and TRBJ2-3; D might be TRBD2 (5 bases). V gave up 3 bases and J gave up 0 bases, with 13 bases separating them. The CDR3 covers 16 residues. Germline CDR1 MDHEN, CDR2 SYDVKM.

The chain recombines TRBV7-9 with TRBJ2-7; D gene unclear. Per the germline V gene, CDR1 is SEHNR and CDR2 is FQNEAQ (reference sequence). Trimming pared 1 base from V and 1 base from J, leaving 8 bases between. The CDR3 runs to 14 residues. CDR3 residues: CASSLGWASYEQYF. Here the CDR3 DNA reads TGTGCCAGCAGCTTAGGGTGGGCTTCCTACGAGCAGTACTTC.

The chain has TRBV9 and TRBJ1-2, with D uncertain. The CDR3 has 14 amino acids. The germline CDR1 and CDR2 sequences are SGDLS and YYNGEE. Deletions cut 2 bases from V and 8 bases from J, with 16 bases between. CDR3 protein: CASSVNSGPWGYTF. The CDR3 DNA follows: TGTGCCAGCAGCGTGAATTCGGGCCCTTGGGGCTACACCTTC. The entire variable domain, with the rest obtained from reference TRBV9 and TRBJ1-2, is as follows: DSGVTQTPKHLITATGQRVTLRCSPRSGDLSVYWYQQSLDQGLQFLIQYYNGEERAKGNILERFSAQQFPDLHSELNLSSLELGDSALYFCASSVNSGPWGYTFGSGTRLTVV.

The V call is TRBV5-8, the J call TRBJ2-3, with 10 bases identical to TRBD2. The CDR3 contains 15 residues. Germline CDR1 reads SGHTS; CDR2 reads YDEGEE. V lost 4 bases and J lost 4; bases outside the gene matches: 6. The CDR3 DNA reads TGTGCCAGCAGCCCTCTAGCGGGAGCAGCAGATACGCAGTATTTT. The encoded protein is CASSPLAGAADTQYF.